Listed here are 14 T cell receptor beta chains from one sample, sequenced in a study of chemoradiotherapy in HPV16-positive cancers. Assay: immunoSEQ multiplex PCR; the TCRdb copy retains only in-frame clones and omits some. The sample contains just under 600 clones, 70% to 90% of which appear only once. The sample consisted of tumor tissue, taken from a patient who underwent chemoradiotherapy. The receptors were sampled from a human donor with HPV-associated anogenital cancer.

This chain uses TRBV7-9 with TRBJ2-1, with D unresolved. The germline gives CDR1 SEHNR, CDR2 FQNEAQ (reference sequence). Trimming stripped 8 bases from V and 4 bases from J, with 18 bases between. CDR3 size: 15 residues. The CDR3 protein is CASVGTVGPYNEQFF. For the CDR3, the DNA is TGTGCCAGCGTCGGAACGGTAGGGCCGTACAATGAGCAGTTCTTC.

This chain joins TRBV25-1 and TRBJ2-1; D ambiguous. The germline V gene encodes CDR1 MGHDK and CDR2 SYGVNS. This CDR3 has 14 amino acids. The V and J ends lost 4 bases and 10 bases respectively, with 17 bases between them. This CDR3 is CASSGSSVVAEQFF. Written as DNA, the CDR3 is TGTGCCAGCAGTGGTTCTTCGGTAGTGGCCGAGCAGTTCTTC.

In this sample, this clone turned up once. The chain couples TRBV19 to TRBJ1-5; perhaps TRBD1 as D (6 bases). CDR3 size: 14 residues. CDR1 is LNHDA and CDR2 is SQIVND in the germline V gene (reference sequence). V was clipped by 5 bases and J by 4 bases, with 12 bases between them. The CDR3 here is CASSQGHPNQPQHF. The CDR3 nucleotides are TGTGCCAGTAGTCAGGGACATCCTAATCAGCCCCAGCATTTT.

The rearrangement links TRBV7-8 to TRBJ2-1; D is perhaps TRBD2 (6 bases). V was trimmed by 5 bases and J by 5 bases, leaving 28 bases between them. The CDR3 length is 19 residues. Germline CDR1 reads SGHVS; CDR2 reads FQNEAQ. The CDR3 nucleotides read TGTGCCAGCAGCCCCCCCCGAAGGTTGCGGGGCGAGGATGACAATGAGCAGTTCTTC. This translates into CASSPPRRLRGEDDNEQFF.

The chain carries TRBV7-8 and TRBJ1-1; 11 nucleotides line up with TRBD1. J lost 3 bases, V lost 1 base, and 4 bases had no gene match. CDR3 size: 16 residues. CDR1 and CDR2 from the germline V gene are SGHVS and FQNEAQ. CDR3 DNA: TGTGCCAGCAGCTTAGGGACAGGGGGCAAGGACACTGAAGCTTTCTTT. Amino acids: CASSLGTGGKDTEAFF. Combining the CDR3 with reference TRBV7-8 and TRBJ1-1 gives the whole variable domain GAGVSQSPRYKVAKRGQDVALRCDPISGHVSLFWYQQALGQGPEFLTYFQNEAQLDKSGLPSDRFFAERPEGSVSTLKIQRTQQEDSAVYLCASSLGTGGKDTEAFFGQGTRLTVV.

This clone was picked up one time. J is TRBJ2-5 and V is TRBV5-6; D ambiguous. The CDR3 is 13 residues long. CDR1 is SGHDT, CDR2 YYEEEE, per germline. The V end lost 6 bases, the J end lost 1 base, and 10 bases lay between the germline ends. CDR3 region: CASKEGVQETQYF. The CDR3 DNA reads TGTGCCAGCAAGGAAGGCGTCCAAGAGACCCAGTACTTC.

The chain links TRBV11-2 to TRBJ1-4; D gene ambiguous. Trimming stripped 1 base from V and 0 bases from J, with 6 bases between. Per germline, CDR1 SGHAT and CDR2 FQNNGV. This CDR3 contains 15 residues. The CDR3 DNA is TGTGCCAGCAGCTTAGCGGCAGCAACTAATGAAAAACTGTTTTTT. Amino acid sequence: CASSLAAATNEKLFF.

The gene calls are TRBV2 and TRBJ1-3; D gene uncertain. The CDR3 contains 14 residues. Trimming removed 9 bases from V and 0 bases from J, with 12 bases in between. Germline V gives CDR1 SNHLY, CDR2 FYNNEI. CDR3 coding DNA: TGTGCCAGGTCAGGTGACGACTCTGGAAACACCATATATTTT. Amino acid sequence: CARSGDDSGNTIYF.

The chain uses TRBV6-1 and TRBJ1-2, with 9 bases matching TRBD1. Trimming at V came to 7 bases and at J to 4 bases, leaving 4 bases not matched to a gene. The CDR3 is made up of 13 amino acids. Per the germline V gene, CDR1 is MNHNS and CDR2 is SASEGT. The CDR3 coding sequence is TGTGCCAGCAAGCCGGGACAGGGCTATGGCTACACCTTC. Translation: CASKPGQGYGYTF.

The chain has TRBV2 and TRBJ2-2; tentatively, D is TRBD1 or TRBD2 (5 bases each). The germline V gene encodes CDR1 SNHLY and CDR2 FYNNEI. The CDR3 has 16 residues. V lost 3 bases and J 4 bases, leaving 15 bases between the germline ends. The chain's CDR3 is CASSDKTGQITGELFF. As DNA, the CDR3 is TGTGCCAGCAGTGACAAAACGGGGCAGATCACCGGGGAGCTGTTTTTT.

V gene TRBV28 combines with J gene TRBJ2-7, with 10 nucleotides matching TRBD2. Germline lookup yields CDR1 MDHEN and CDR2 SYDVKM. The CDR3 is made up of 14 amino acids. V shed 7 bases and J 1 base; nucleotides not matched to a gene: 4. CDR3 nucleotides: TGTGCCAGCATGGCTAGCGGGAGTTCCTACGAGCAGTACTTC. Protein: CASMASGSSYEQYF.

The rearrangement joins TRBV11-3 to TRBJ2-7; D remains ambiguous. V was trimmed by 4 bases and J by 4 bases, leaving 11 bases between them. CDR1 and CDR2 from the germline V gene are SGHNT and YENEEA. The CDR3 runs to 13 residues. The CDR3 sequence: CASSSSRYYEQYF. The CDR3 coding sequence is TGTGCCAGCAGCTCTAGTCGGTATTACGAGCAGTACTTC.

The V call is TRBV11-2, the J call TRBJ2-7, with 8 bases fitting TRBD1. The V gene's germline CDR1 is SGHAT and CDR2 FQNNGV. V was pared by 5 bases and J by 4 bases, with 13 bases of the junction left unmatched. The CDR3 contains 16 residues. CDR3 sequence reads: CASSPRGAGGAYEQYF. In DNA form, the CDR3 reads TGTGCCAGCAGCCCCAGGGGGGCAGGGGGCGCATACGAGCAGTACTTC.

The V gene is TRBV4-1, the J gene TRBJ2-1, with 9 bases that match TRBD2. The trim removed 4 bases at V and 5 bases at J, leaving 6 bases unmatched. This CDR3 is built from 15 residues. Germline loops: CDR1 MGHRA, CDR2 YSYEKL. The CDR3 DNA sequence: TGCGCCAGCAGCCGTGCGGGACTAGCAGACAATGAGCAGTTCTTC. The encoded protein is CASSRAGLADNEQFF.